Listed below are T cell receptor beta chains from one sample, sequenced in a study of response to subunit inactivated influenza vaccine. TCRdb recomputed calls from the RT-PCR reads with MiXCR, one row per CDR3 protein. The repertoire holds 550,000 to 650,000 distinct CDR3 sequences, around 11% seen once, with more than 8.5% in the top ten. Sample: PBMCs from blood, taken on the day of vaccination. These receptors all stem from a man aged 45-60 years who received an inactivated influenza vaccine. Both conserved end residues are part of each CDR3. Fields, in order: J gene, D gene, V gene, clone size, CDR3 protein, CDR3 DNA. A D gene is named only where the DNA matches it firmly. Clone size is not always given. Where it is, it says once, few, many or a class for expanded clones.

J gene: TRBJ2-7; D gene: TRBD1; V gene: TRBV10-3; clone size: -; CDR3 protein: CAISESGTEYEQYF; CDR3 DNA: TGTGCCATCAGTGAGTCGGGGACAGAGTACGAGCAGTACTTC
J gene: TRBJ2-5; D gene: -; V gene: TRBV7-2; clone size: many; CDR3 protein: CASSLSQTQYF; CDR3 DNA: TGTGCCAGCAGCTTATCGCAGACCCAGTACTTC
J gene: TRBJ2-7; D gene: -; V gene: TRBV29-1; clone size: many; CDR3 protein: CSVEGSGNSYEQYF; CDR3 DNA: TGCAGCGTTGAAGGTAGCGGCAACTCCTACGAGCAGTACTTC
J gene: TRBJ2-1; D gene: TRBD2; V gene: TRBV6-1; clone size: -; CDR3 protein: CASSPLAGNYNEQFF; CDR3 DNA: TGTGCCAGCAGCCCCCTAGCGGGTAATTACAATGAGCAGTTCTTC
J gene: TRBJ2-3; D gene: TRBD2; V gene: TRBV5-4; clone size: once; CDR3 protein: CASRRTSGGASDTQYF; CDR3 DNA: TGTGCCAGCAGAAGGACTAGCGGGGGGGCTTCAGATACGCAGTATTTT
J gene: TRBJ2-1; D gene: -; V gene: TRBV7-8; clone size: many; CDR3 protein: CASSLDLGEQFF; CDR3 DNA: TGTGCCAGCAGCTTAGATCTTGGTGAGCAGTTCTTC
J gene: TRBJ2-1; D gene: TRBD2; V gene: TRBV6-2/TRBV6-3; clone size: few; CDR3 protein: CASSSPSGGPGYEQFF; CDR3 DNA: TGTGCCAGCAGTTCACCGTCGGGGGGGCCGGGGTATGAGCAGTTCTTC
J gene: TRBJ1-1; D gene: -; V gene: TRBV7-9; clone size: many; CDR3 protein: CASSFPNRNTEAFF; CDR3 DNA: TGTGCCAGCAGCTTCCCCAACAGGAACACTGAAGCTTTCTTT
J gene: TRBJ1-6; D gene: -; V gene: TRBV7-9; clone size: -; CDR3 protein: CASSQVGGQGSPLHF; CDR3 DNA: TGTGCCAGCAGCCAGGTGGGGGGGCAAGGATCACCCCTCCACTTT
J gene: TRBJ2-1; D gene: TRBD2; V gene: TRBV6-5; clone size: few; CDR3 protein: CASSYSRLAGHYNEQFF; CDR3 DNA: TGTGCCAGCAGTTACTCGAGGCTAGCGGGACACTACAATGAGCAGTTCTTC
J gene: TRBJ1-2; D gene: TRBD1; V gene: TRBV5-1; clone size: many; CDR3 protein: CASSSSLTGDYGYTF; CDR3 DNA: TGCGCCAGCAGCTCATCTCTAACAGGGGACTATGGCTACACCTTC
J gene: TRBJ2-4; D gene: TRBD1; V gene: TRBV7-6; clone size: -; CDR3 protein: CASSVGTGRSKNIQYF; CDR3 DNA: TGTGCCAGCAGCGTTGGGACAGGGAGGTCCAAAAACATTCAGTACTTC
J gene: TRBJ2-7; D gene: -; V gene: TRBV10-3; clone size: many; CDR3 protein: CAISESTYEQYF; CDR3 DNA: TGTGCCATCAGTGAGTCTACCTACGAGCAGTACTTC
J gene: TRBJ2-5; D gene: -; V gene: TRBV28; clone size: -; CDR3 protein: CASSLTAKETQYF; CDR3 DNA: TGTGCCAGCAGTTTAACAGCTAAAGAGACCCAGTACTTC
J gene: TRBJ1-5; D gene: -; V gene: TRBV6-1; clone size: few; CDR3 protein: CASSVWTPDSNQPQHF; CDR3 DNA: TGTGCCAGCAGTGTATGGACACCCGATAGCAATCAGCCCCAGCATTTT
J gene: TRBJ2-7; D gene: TRBD2; V gene: TRBV10-3; clone size: few; CDR3 protein: CATGLAYEQYF; CDR3 DNA: TGTGCCACCGGACTAGCCTACGAGCAGTACTTC
J gene: TRBJ1-5; D gene: -; V gene: TRBV5-1; clone size: few; CDR3 protein: CASSTGTPNQPQHF; CDR3 DNA: TGCGCCAGCAGCACCGGGACACCAAATCAGCCCCAGCATTTT
J gene: TRBJ2-1; D gene: -; V gene: TRBV6-2/TRBV6-3; clone size: -; CDR3 protein: CASSRPLTLSSYNEQFF; CDR3 DNA: TGTGCCAGCAGCCGCCCCTTGACTTTAAGCTCCTACAATGAGCAGTTCTTC
J gene: TRBJ2-1; D gene: -; V gene: TRBV5-5; clone size: many; CDR3 protein: CASSRDWDSGGYNEQFF; CDR3 DNA: TGTGCCAGCAGCAGGGACTGGGACTCCGGAGGCTACAATGAGCAGTTCTTC
J gene: TRBJ1-2; D gene: -; V gene: TRBV5-1; clone size: few; CDR3 protein: CASSLGHGYGYTF; CDR3 DNA: TGCGCCAGCAGCCTTGGTCACGGCTATGGCTACACCTTC
J gene: TRBJ2-5; D gene: -; V gene: TRBV5-6; clone size: few; CDR3 protein: CASSFRTYQETQYF; CDR3 DNA: TGTGCCAGCAGCTTTCGTACTTACCAAGAGACCCAGTACTTC
J gene: TRBJ2-7; D gene: -; V gene: TRBV27; clone size: -; CDR3 protein: CASSLEGIHSSYEQYF; CDR3 DNA: TGTGCCAGCAGTTTAGAAGGGATCCACAGCTCCTACGAGCAGTACTTC
J gene: TRBJ2-2; D gene: -; V gene: TRBV28; clone size: -; CDR3 protein: CASRPHPGANTGELFF; CDR3 DNA: TGTGCCAGCAGACCCCACCCAGGGGCGAACACCGGGGAGCTGTTTTTT
J gene: TRBJ2-1; D gene: -; V gene: TRBV5-5; clone size: many; CDR3 protein: CASSLTDSYNEQFF; CDR3 DNA: TGTGCCAGCAGCTTGACAGATTCCTACAATGAGCAGTTCTTC
J gene: TRBJ2-5; D gene: -; V gene: TRBV2; clone size: -; CDR3 protein: CASSEQGRGTQYF; CDR3 DNA: TGTGCCAGCAGTGAACAGGGGAGAGGGACCCAGTACTTC
J gene: TRBJ2-3; D gene: -; V gene: TRBV3-1; clone size: -; CDR3 protein: CASSQAWRGPDTDTQYF; CDR3 DNA: TGTGCCAGCAGCCAAGCGTGGCGCGGACCCGACACAGATACGCAGTATTTT
J gene: TRBJ1-2; D gene: TRBD1; V gene: TRBV27; clone size: -; CDR3 protein: CASSLLGGWDGYTF; CDR3 DNA: TGTGCCAGCAGTTTATTAGGGGGCTGGGATGGCTACACCTTC
J gene: TRBJ2-1; D gene: -; V gene: TRBV20-1; clone size: few; CDR3 protein: CSARGRPQQFF; CDR3 DNA: TGCAGTGCTAGGGGGAGGCCTCAGCAGTTCTTC
J gene: TRBJ2-7; D gene: -; V gene: TRBV6-5; clone size: few; CDR3 protein: CASGRQSYEQYF; CDR3 DNA: TGTGCCAGCGGGCGACAGTCCTACGAGCAGTACTTC
J gene: TRBJ2-7; D gene: TRBD1; V gene: TRBV5-1; clone size: -; CDR3 protein: CASSPQGAYHEQYF; CDR3 DNA: TGCGCCAGCAGCCCGCAGGGGGCTTACCACGAGCAGTACTTC
J gene: TRBJ1-3; D gene: TRBD1; V gene: TRBV11-2; clone size: few; CDR3 protein: CASSPTTGTGGFGSGNTIYF; CDR3 DNA: TGTGCCAGCAGCCCGACTACCGGGACAGGGGGCTTTGGCTCTGGAAACACCATATATTTT
J gene: TRBJ2-1; D gene: -; V gene: TRBV4-3; clone size: few; CDR3 protein: CASSQEGWGSLYNEQFF; CDR3 DNA: TGCGCCAGCAGCCAAGAAGGGTGGGGATCGCTCTACAATGAGCAGTTCTTC
J gene: TRBJ2-1; D gene: TRBD2; V gene: TRBV24-1; clone size: -; CDR3 protein: CATSDPSSGRGWEQFF; CDR3 DNA: TGTGCCACCAGTGATCCCTCTAGCGGGAGGGGGTGGGAGCAGTTCTTC
J gene: TRBJ2-3; D gene: TRBD1; V gene: TRBV5-1; clone size: many; CDR3 protein: CASSWAGTVTDTQYF; CDR3 DNA: TGCGCCAGCAGCTGGGCCGGGACAGTCACAGATACGCAGTATTTT
J gene: TRBJ2-3; D gene: TRBD2; V gene: TRBV4-3; clone size: once; CDR3 protein: CASSRAGGADTQYF; CDR3 DNA: TGCGCCAGCAGCCGCGCGGGGGGGGCGGATACGCAGTATTTT
J gene: TRBJ2-3; D gene: TRBD2; V gene: TRBV20-1; clone size: -; CDR3 protein: CSAQGLAGGVDTQYF; CDR3 DNA: TGCAGTGCCCAGGGGCTAGCGGGGGGGGTAGATACGCAGTATTTT
J gene: TRBJ1-2; D gene: -; V gene: TRBV12-3/TRBV12-4; clone size: -; CDR3 protein: CASRLDYSGGYTF; CDR3 DNA: TGTGCCAGCAGGCTAGATTACTCCGGTGGCTACACCTTC
J gene: TRBJ1-1; D gene: -; V gene: TRBV11-2; clone size: many; CDR3 protein: CASSLEGGTEAFF; CDR3 DNA: TGTGCCAGCAGCTTAGAAGGGGGCACTGAAGCTTTCTTT
J gene: TRBJ2-2; D gene: TRBD2; V gene: TRBV11-2; clone size: few; CDR3 protein: CASSLGLLAGVTGELFF; CDR3 DNA: TGTGCCAGCAGCTTAGGTCTTCTAGCGGGGGTCACCGGGGAGCTGTTTTTT
J gene: TRBJ2-1; D gene: TRBD2; V gene: TRBV20-1; clone size: -; CDR3 protein: CSATGLAGGPSYNEQFF; CDR3 DNA: TGCAGTGCAACGGGACTAGCGGGAGGGCCCTCCTACAATGAGCAGTTCTTC
J gene: TRBJ2-2; D gene: TRBD2; V gene: TRBV5-1; clone size: -; CDR3 protein: CASSLDGRRNTGELFF; CDR3 DNA: TGCGCCAGCAGCTTGGACGGGAGGAGGAACACCGGGGAGCTGTTTTTT
J gene: TRBJ2-1; D gene: -; V gene: TRBV20-1; clone size: few; CDR3 protein: CSVLAGSSYNEQFF; CDR3 DNA: TGCAGTGTCTTGGCGGGTTCCTCCTACAATGAGCAGTTCTTC
J gene: TRBJ2-5; D gene: -; V gene: TRBV15; clone size: -; CDR3 protein: CATSRHGGQKETQYF; CDR3 DNA: TGTGCCACCAGCAGACACGGAGGCCAGAAAGAGACCCAGTACTTC
J gene: TRBJ2-1; D gene: -; V gene: TRBV20-1; clone size: few; CDR3 protein: CSASEGWAYNEQFF; CDR3 DNA: TGCAGTGCTAGTGAGGGTTGGGCCTACAATGAGCAGTTCTTC
J gene: TRBJ2-1; D gene: -; V gene: TRBV4-3; clone size: -; CDR3 protein: CASSQDSTRNNEQFF; CDR3 DNA: TGCGCCAGCAGCCAAGATTCGACGCGTAACAATGAGCAGTTCTTC
J gene: TRBJ2-2; D gene: -; V gene: TRBV18; clone size: many; CDR3 protein: CASSRMRDTGELFF; CDR3 DNA: TGTGCCAGCAGCCGCATGCGGGACACCGGGGAGCTGTTTTTT
J gene: TRBJ2-3; D gene: -; V gene: TRBV9; clone size: -; CDR3 protein: CASSVQANTDTQYF; CDR3 DNA: TGTGCCAGCAGCGTTCAGGCGAATACAGATACGCAGTATTTT
J gene: TRBJ1-2; D gene: -; V gene: TRBV29-1; clone size: -; CDR3 protein: CSVGRRGEGHGYTF; CDR3 DNA: TGCAGCGTCGGACGACGGGGGGAGGGACATGGCTACACCTTC
J gene: TRBJ2-2; D gene: -; V gene: TRBV12-3/TRBV12-4; clone size: many; CDR3 protein: CASSLSPTGELFF; CDR3 DNA: TGTGCCAGCAGTTTAAGTCCCACCGGGGAGCTGTTTTTT
J gene: TRBJ2-7; D gene: -; V gene: TRBV5-1; clone size: many; CDR3 protein: CASSLVAGKYEQYF; CDR3 DNA: TGCGCCAGCAGCTTGGTGGCAGGTAAATACGAGCAGTACTTC
J gene: TRBJ2-1; D gene: TRBD2; V gene: TRBV5-6; clone size: -; CDR3 protein: CASSLLAGIPLRNEQFF; CDR3 DNA: TGTGCCAGCAGCTTACTAGCGGGGATCCCGCTTCGGAATGAGCAGTTCTTC